This T cell receptor beta chain was sequenced in a study of CD8+ T cells in alopecia areata. Findings and limits, study-wide: In scalp samples, resident alphabeta T cells of normal skin are also sequenced.

Stated treatment: oral pan-JAK inhibitor, 5-10 mg twice daily. It was from alopecia areata patients that lesional scalp punch biopsies and peripheral blood were collected. Reverse transcription of extracted RNA yielded cDNA, which provided the sequencing template. The assay was immunoSEQ multiplex PCR, and TCRdb's table has in-frame clones only and misses some. The sample yields fewer than 250,000 clones, approximately 60% seen once. The table lists this clone with a few counts. The antigen is unknown. From germline, CDR1 is PRHDT and CDR2 FYEKMQ (reference sequence). Deletions cut 7 bases from V and 7 bases from J, with 16 bases between. The CDR3 covers 13 residues.

This sample comprised CD4+ T cells sorted from blood, obtained at week 4, from a patient treated with tofacitinib. This sequence was found in a human donor with alopecia areata. The chain is built from TRBV13 and TRBJ1-1; D is undetermined. The DNA of the CDR3 is TGTGCCAGCACCCCGGCACGGATAAATGAAGCTTTCTTT. This encodes CASTPARINEAFF.